This T cell receptor (beta chain) was sequenced in a study of cytomegalovirus exposure and HLA in healthy donors. The PCR had 60 Vbeta and 13 Jbeta primers. Some clones are missing from TCRdb's copy, which holds only in-frame ones; the method was immunoSEQ multiplex PCR. The sample shows 80,000 to 95,000 clones, about four fifths of them seen only once. The sample taken for sequencing was PBMCs. The clonotype was recovered from a woman in her thirties in good health and CMV-seronegative.

CDR3 in amino acids: CASSESQGGNYGYTF. The CDR3 region has the DNA TGCGCCAGCAGTGAGTCACAGGGGGGTAACTATGGCTACACCTTC. The genes are TRBV10-2 and TRBJ1-2, with TRBD1 matching 8 bases. The CDR3 totals 15 residues. V shed 0 bases, J shed 1 base, and the junction held 1 base outside the gene matches. In germline, CDR1 is WSHSY, CDR2 SAAADI.